The source of this TCR beta chain is a study of blood T cell repertoires in COVID-19. Sequenced by immunoSEQ multiplex PCR; TCRdb stores in-frame clones only, minus some. The sample has about 230,000 clones; around 88% are singletons. Germline assignment: CDR1 SQVTM and CDR2 ANQGSEA. The germline V and J ends were trimmed by 6 bases and 4 bases, with 21 bases remaining between them. This CDR3 has 15 residues. This clone was observed a few times. Sequenced input: peripheral blood. The clonotype originates from a man aged 80 or over with acute or convalescent COVID-19. J is TRBJ1-2 and V is TRBV29-1; a possible D gene is TRBD1 (5 bases). CDR3 DNA sequence: TGCAGCGTCACAGAGGGCGGGGGGAGAGGCTATGGCTACACCTTC. This gives the protein CSVTEGGGRGYGYTF.